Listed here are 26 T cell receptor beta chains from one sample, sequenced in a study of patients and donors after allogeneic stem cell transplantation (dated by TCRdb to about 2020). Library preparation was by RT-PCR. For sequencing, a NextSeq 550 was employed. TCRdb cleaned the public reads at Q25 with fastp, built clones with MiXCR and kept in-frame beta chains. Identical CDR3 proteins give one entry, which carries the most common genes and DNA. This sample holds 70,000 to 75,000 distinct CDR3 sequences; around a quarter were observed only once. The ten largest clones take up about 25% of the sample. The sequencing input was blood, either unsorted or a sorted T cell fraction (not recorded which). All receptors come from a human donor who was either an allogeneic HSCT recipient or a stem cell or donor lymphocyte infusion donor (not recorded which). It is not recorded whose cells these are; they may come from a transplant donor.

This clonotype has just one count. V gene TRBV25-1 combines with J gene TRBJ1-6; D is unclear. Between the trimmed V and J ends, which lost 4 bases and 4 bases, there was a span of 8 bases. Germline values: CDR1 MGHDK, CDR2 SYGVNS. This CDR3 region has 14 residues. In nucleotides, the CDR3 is TGTGCCAGCAGTGTGGGCGTTTATAATTCACCCCTCCACTTT. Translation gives CASSVGVYNSPLHF. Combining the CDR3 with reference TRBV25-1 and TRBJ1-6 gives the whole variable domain EADIYQTPRYLVIGTGKKITLECSQTMGHDKMYWYQQDPGMELHLIHYSYGVNSTEKGDLSSESTVSRIRTEHFPLTLESARPSHTSQYLCASSVGVYNSPLHFGNGTRLTVT.

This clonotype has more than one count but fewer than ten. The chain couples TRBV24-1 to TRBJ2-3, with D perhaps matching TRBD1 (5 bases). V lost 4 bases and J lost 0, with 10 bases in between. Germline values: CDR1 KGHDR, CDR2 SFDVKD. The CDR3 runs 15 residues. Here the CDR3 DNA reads TGTGCCACCAGTGAGGACATTCCTAGCACAGATACGCAGTATTTT. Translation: CATSEDIPSTDTQYF.

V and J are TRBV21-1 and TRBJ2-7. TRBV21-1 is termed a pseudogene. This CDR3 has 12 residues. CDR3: CASSKCGDEQYF. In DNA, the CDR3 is TGTGCCAGCAGCAAATGTGGGGACGAGCAGTACTTC.

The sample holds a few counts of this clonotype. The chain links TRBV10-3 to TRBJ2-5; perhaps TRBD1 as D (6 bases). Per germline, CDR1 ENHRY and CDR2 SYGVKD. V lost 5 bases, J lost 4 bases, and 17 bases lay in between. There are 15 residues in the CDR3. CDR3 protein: CAISFWGPCVETQYF. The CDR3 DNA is TGTGCCATCAGTTTCTGGGGGCCTTGTGTAGAGACCCAGTACTTC.

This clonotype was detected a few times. The CDR3 loop reads CSAPRTTPMDTEAFF. The CDR3 region has the DNA TGCAGTGCTCCCCGGACAACACCCATGGACACTGAAGCTTTCTTT. This chain connects TRBV20-1 to TRBJ1-1; maybe TRBD1 (5 bases). This CDR3 is 15 amino acids long. Looked up from germline, CDR1 is DFQATT and CDR2 is SNEGSKA (reference sequence). V was cut by 5 bases and J by 3 bases, with 19 bases left in between.

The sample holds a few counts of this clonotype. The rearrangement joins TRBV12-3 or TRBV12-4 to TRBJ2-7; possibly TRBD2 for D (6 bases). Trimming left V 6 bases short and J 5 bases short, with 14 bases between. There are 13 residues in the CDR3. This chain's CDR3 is CASSPSWGDEQYF. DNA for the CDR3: TGTGCCAGCAGCCCAAGTTGGGGGGACGAGCAGTACTTC.

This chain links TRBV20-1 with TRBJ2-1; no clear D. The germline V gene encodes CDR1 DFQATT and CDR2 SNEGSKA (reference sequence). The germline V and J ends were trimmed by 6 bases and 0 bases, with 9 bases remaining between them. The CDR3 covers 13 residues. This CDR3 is CSATLSSYNEQFF. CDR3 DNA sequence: TGCAGTGCCACCTTAAGCTCCTACAATGAGCAGTTCTTC.

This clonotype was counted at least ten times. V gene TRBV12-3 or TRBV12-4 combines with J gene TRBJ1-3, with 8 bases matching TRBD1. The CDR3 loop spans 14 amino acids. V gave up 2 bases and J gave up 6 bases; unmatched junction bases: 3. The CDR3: CASSLKQGVNTIYF. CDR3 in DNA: TGTGCCAGCAGTTTAAAACAGGGGGTAAACACCATATATTTT.

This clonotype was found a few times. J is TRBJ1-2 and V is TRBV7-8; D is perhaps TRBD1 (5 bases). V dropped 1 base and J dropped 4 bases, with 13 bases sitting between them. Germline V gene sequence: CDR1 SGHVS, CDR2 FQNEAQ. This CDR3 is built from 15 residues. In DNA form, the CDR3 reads TGTGCCAGCAGCTTAGGGGGCAGCGTCCTCTATGGCTACACCTTC. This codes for CASSLGGSVLYGYTF.

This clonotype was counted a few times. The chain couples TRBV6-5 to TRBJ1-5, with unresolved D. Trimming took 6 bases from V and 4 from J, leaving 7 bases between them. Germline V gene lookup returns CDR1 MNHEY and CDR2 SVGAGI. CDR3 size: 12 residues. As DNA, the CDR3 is TGTGCCAGCAGGGCAGCTAATCAGCCCCAGCATTTT. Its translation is CASRAANQPQHF.

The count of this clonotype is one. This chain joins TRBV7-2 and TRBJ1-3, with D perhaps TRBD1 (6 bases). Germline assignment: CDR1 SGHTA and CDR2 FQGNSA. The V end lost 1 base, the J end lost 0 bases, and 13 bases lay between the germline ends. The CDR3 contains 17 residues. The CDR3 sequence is CASSLVLGRGSGNTIYF. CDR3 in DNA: TGTGCCAGCAGCTTAGTATTGGGCAGGGGCTCTGGAAACACCATATATTTT.

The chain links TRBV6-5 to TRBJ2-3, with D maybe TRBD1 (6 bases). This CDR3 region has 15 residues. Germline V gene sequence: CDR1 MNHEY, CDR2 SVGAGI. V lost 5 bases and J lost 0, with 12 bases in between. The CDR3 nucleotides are TGTGCCAGCAGTCCTACCGGGACAAGCACAGATACGCAGTATTTT. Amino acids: CASSPTGTSTDTQYF.

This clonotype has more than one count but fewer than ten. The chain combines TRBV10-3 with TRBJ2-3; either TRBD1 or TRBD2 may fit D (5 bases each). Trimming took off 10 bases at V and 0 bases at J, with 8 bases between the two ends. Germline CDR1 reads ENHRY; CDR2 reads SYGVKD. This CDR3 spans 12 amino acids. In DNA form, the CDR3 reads TGTGCCACCGGGGACAGCACAGATACGCAGTATTTT. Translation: CATGDSTDTQYF.

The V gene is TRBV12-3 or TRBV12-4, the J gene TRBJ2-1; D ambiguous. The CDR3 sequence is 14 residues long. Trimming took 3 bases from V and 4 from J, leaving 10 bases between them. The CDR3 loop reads CASSFSSLYNEQFF. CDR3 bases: TGTGCCAGCAGTTTCTCTTCCCTATACAATGAGCAGTTCTTC.

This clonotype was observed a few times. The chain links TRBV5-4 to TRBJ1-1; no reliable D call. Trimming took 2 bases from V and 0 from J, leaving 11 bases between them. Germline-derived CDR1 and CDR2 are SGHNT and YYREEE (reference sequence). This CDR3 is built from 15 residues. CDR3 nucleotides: TGTGCCAGCAGCTTCGCGGATGGGGTGAACACTGAAGCTTTCTTT. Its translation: CASSFADGVNTEAFF.

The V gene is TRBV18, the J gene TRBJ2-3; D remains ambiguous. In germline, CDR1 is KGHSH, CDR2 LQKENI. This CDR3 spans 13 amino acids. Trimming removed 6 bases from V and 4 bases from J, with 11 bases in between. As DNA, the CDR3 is TGTGCCAGCTCGGATCGGATGCCAGATACGCAGTATTTT. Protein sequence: CASSDRMPDTQYF.

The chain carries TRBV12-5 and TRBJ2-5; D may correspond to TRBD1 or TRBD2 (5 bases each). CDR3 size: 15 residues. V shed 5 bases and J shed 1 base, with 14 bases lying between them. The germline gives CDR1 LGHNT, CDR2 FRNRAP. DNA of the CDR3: TGTGCTAGTGGTGGGGCGACGGGGCTCCAAGAGACCCAGTACTTC. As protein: CASGGATGLQETQYF.

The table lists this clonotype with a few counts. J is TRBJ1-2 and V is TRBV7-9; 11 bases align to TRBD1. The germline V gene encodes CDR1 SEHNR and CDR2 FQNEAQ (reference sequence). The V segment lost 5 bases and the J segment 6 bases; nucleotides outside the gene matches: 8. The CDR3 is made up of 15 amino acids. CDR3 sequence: CASSPPGTGGDGYTF. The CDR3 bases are TGTGCCAGCAGCCCCCCGGGGACAGGGGGTGATGGCTACACCTTC.

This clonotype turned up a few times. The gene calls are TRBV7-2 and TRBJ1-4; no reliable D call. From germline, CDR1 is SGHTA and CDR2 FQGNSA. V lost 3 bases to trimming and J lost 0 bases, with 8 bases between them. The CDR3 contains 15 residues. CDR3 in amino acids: CASSFFSATNEKLFF. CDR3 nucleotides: TGTGCCAGCAGCTTCTTCAGTGCAACTAATGAAAAACTGTTTTTT.

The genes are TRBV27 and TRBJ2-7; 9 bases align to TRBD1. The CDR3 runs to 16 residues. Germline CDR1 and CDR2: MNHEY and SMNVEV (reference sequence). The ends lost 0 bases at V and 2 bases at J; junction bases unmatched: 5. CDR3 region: CASSLSAGTGPYEQYF. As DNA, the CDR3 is TGTGCCAGCAGTTTATCCGCCGGGACAGGGCCCTACGAGCAGTACTTC.

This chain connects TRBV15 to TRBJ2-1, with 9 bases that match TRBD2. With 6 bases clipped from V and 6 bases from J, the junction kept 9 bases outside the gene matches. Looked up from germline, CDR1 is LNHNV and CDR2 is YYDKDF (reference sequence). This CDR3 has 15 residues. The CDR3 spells CATRSPMREGNEQFF. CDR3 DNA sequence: TGTGCCACCAGAAGCCCCATGCGGGAGGGCAATGAGCAGTTCTTC.

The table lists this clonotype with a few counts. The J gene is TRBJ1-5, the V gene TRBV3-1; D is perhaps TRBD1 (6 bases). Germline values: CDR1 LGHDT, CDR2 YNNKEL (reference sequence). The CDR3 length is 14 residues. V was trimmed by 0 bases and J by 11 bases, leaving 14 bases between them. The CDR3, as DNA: TGTGCCAGCAGCCAAGAAGGAAGTGAGGGGGCCCAGCATTTT. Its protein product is CASSQEGSEGAQHF. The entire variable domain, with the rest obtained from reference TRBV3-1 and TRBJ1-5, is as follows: DTAVSQTPKYLVTQMGNDKSIKCEQNLGHDTMYWYKQDSKKFLKIMFSYNNKELIINETVPNRFSPKSPDKAHLNLHINSLELGDSAVYFCASSQEGSEGAQHFGDGTRLSIL.

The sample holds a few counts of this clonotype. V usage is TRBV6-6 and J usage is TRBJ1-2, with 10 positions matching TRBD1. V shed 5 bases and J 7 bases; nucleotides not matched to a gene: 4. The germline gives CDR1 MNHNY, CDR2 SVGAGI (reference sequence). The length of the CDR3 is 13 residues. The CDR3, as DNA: TGTGCCAGCAGTCGGGACAGGGGAGGTGGCTACACCTTC. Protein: CASSRDRGGGYTF.

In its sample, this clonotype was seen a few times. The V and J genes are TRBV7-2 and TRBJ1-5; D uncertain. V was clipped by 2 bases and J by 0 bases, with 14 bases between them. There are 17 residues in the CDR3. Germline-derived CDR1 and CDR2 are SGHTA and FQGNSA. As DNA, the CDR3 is TGTGCCAGCAGCTTAAGGCGGGCGGGAGATAGCAATCAGCCCCAGCATTTT. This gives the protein CASSLRRAGDSNQPQHF.

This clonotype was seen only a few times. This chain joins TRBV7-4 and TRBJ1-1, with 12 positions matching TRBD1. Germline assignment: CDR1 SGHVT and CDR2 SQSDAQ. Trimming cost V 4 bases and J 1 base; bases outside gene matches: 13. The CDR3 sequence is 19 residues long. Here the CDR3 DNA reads TGTGCCAGCAGCTCCAAAGCCCCGGGACAGGGGGCGTGGAACACTGAAGCTTTCTTT. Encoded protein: CASSSKAPGQGAWNTEAFF.

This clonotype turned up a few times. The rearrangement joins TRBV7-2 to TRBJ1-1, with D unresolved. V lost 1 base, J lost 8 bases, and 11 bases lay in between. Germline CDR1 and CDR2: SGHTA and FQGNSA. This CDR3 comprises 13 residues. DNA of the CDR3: TGTGCCAGCAGCTTAGGACGTACGGGGGAAGCTTTCTTT. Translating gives CASSLGRTGEAFF.